The clone carrying this T cell receptor beta chain was seen at least ten times. No antigen is known for it. The sample comes from a study of T cell repertoires in cytomegalovirus infection. Trimming removed 5 bases at V and 5 bases at J, with 21 bases between. This CDR3 has 17 amino acids. Germline V CDR1 and CDR2: LGHNA, YNFKEQ. A single record per CDR3 protein comes from TCRdb applying MiXCR to the reads. The table has fewer than 950,000 distinct CDR3 sequences, roughly 33% seen once; the top ten hold 9.5% to 15%. This specimen was cultured CD8+ T cells from PBMCs, taken from culture after CMV antigen stimulation. This chain uses TRBV4-2 with TRBJ1-4; D is perhaps TRBD1 (5 bases). The receptor's source is a human donor in good health (CMV status not recorded). Some clones in this sample may be carry-over from other donors' samples. CDR3 DNA sequence: TGTGCCAGCAGCTCAAGGTACGGCGGGGGTCAGAATGAAAAACTGTTTTTT. This gives the protein CASSSRYGGGQNEKLFF.